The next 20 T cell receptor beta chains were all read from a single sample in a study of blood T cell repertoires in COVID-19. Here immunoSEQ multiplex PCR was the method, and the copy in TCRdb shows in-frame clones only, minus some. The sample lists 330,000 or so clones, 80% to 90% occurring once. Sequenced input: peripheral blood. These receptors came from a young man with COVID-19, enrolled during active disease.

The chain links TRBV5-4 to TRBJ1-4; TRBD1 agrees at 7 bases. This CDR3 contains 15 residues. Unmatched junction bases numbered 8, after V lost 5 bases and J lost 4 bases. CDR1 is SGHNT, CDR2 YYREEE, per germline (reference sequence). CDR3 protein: CASSSNRGLNEKLFF. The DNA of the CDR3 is TGTGCCAGCAGTTCAAACAGGGGACTTAATGAAAAACTGTTTTTT.

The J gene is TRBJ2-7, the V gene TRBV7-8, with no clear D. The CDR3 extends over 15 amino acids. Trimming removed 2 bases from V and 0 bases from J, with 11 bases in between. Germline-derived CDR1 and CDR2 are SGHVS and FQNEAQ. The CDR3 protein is CASSLSAWSSYEQYF. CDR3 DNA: TGTGCCAGCAGCTTATCGGCCTGGAGCTCCTACGAGCAGTACTTC.

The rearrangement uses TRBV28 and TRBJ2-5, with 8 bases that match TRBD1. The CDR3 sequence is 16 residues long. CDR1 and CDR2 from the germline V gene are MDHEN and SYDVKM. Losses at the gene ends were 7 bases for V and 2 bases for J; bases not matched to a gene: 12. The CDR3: CASTLGSRGLQETQYF. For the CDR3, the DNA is TGTGCCAGCACCTTAGGTAGCAGGGGGCTGCAAGAGACCCAGTACTTC.

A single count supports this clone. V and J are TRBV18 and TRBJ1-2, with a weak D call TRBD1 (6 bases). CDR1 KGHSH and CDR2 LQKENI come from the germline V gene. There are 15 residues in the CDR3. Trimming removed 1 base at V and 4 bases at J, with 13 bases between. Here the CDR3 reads CASSPQAGGSYGYTF. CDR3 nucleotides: TGTGCCAGCTCACCACAAGCGGGGGGCAGCTATGGCTACACCTTC.

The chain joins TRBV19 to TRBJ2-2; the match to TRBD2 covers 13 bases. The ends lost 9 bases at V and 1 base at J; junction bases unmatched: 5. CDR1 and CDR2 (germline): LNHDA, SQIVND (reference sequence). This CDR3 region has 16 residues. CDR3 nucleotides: TGTGCCAGCTCACTAGCGGGGGGGAAGAACACCGGGGAGCTGTTTTTT. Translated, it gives CASSLAGGKNTGELFF.

The CDR3 DNA is TGTGCCAGCAGCGTCGGAGACGGAATCACAGATACGCAGTATTTT. Protein: CASSVGDGITDTQYF. The J gene is TRBJ2-3, the V gene TRBV9; D ambiguous. Trimming stripped 2 bases from V and 2 bases from J, with 12 bases between. Germline CDR1 and CDR2: SGDLS and YYNGEE. The CDR3 has 15 amino acids.

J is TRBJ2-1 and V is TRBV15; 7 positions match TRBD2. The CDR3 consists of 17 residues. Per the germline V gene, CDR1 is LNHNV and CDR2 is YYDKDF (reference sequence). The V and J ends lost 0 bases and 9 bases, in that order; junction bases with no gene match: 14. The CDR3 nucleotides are TGTGCCACCAGCAGAGATCTTTGGCGGGAGAGGAATATTGAGCAGTTCTTC. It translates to CATSRDLWRERNIEQFF. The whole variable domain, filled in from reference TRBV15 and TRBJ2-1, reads DAMVIQNPRYQVTQFGKPVTLSCSQTLNHNVMYWYQQKSSQAPKLLFHYYDKDFNNEADTPDNFQSRRPNTSFCFLDIRSPGLGDTAMYLCATSRDLWRERNIEQFFGPGTRLTVL.

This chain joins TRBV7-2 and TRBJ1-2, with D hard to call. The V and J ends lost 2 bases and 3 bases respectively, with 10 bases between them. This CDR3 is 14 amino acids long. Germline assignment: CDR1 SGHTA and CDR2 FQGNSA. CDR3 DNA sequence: TGTGCCAGCAGCTTACCGGGGTGGGACTATGGCTACACCTTC. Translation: CASSLPGWDYGYTF.

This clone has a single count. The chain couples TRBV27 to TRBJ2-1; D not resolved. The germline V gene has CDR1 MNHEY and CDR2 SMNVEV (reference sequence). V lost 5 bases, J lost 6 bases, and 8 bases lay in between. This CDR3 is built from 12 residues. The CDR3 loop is CASSGLVNEQFF. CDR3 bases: TGTGCCAGCAGTGGTCTAGTCAATGAGCAGTTCTTC.

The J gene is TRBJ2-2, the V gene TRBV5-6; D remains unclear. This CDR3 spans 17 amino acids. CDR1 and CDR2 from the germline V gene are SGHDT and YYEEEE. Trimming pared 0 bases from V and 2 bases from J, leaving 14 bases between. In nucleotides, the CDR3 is TGTGCCAGCAGCTTGGAAGCCCGGCTAGGTAACACCGGGGAGCTGTTTTTT. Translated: CASSLEARLGNTGELFF.

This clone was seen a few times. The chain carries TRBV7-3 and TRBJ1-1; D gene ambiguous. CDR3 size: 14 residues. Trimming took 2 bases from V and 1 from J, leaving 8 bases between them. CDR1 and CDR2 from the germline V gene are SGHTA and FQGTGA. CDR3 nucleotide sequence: TGTGCCAGCAGCTTACTTCCGGGGAACACTGAAGCTTTCTTT. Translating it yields CASSLLPGNTEAFF. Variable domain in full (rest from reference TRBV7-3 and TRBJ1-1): GAGVSQTPSNKVTEKGKYVELRCDPISGHTALYWYRQSLGQGPEFLIYFQGTGAADDSGLPNDRFFAVRPEGSVSTLKIQRTERGDSAVYLCASSLLPGNTEAFFGQGTRLTVV.

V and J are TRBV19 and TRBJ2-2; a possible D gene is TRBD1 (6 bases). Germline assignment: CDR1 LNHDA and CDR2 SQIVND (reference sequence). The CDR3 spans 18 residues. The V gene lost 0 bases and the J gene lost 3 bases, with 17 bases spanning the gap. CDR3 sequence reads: CASSIDLDRPIYTGELFF. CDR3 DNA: TGTGCCAGTAGTATAGATTTAGACAGGCCCATATACACCGGGGAGCTGTTTTTT. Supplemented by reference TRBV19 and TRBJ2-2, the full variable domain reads DGGITQSPKYLFRKEGQNVTLSCEQNLNHDAMYWYRQDPGQGLRLIYYSQIVNDFQKGDIAEGYSVSREKKESFPLTVTSAQKNPTAFYLCASSIDLDRPIYTGELFFGEGSRLTVL.

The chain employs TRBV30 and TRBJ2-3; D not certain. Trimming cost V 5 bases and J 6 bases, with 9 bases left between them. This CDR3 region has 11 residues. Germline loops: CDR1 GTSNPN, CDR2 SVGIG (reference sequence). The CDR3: CAWGMRDTQYF. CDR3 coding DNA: TGTGCCTGGGGGATGAGGGATACGCAGTATTTT.

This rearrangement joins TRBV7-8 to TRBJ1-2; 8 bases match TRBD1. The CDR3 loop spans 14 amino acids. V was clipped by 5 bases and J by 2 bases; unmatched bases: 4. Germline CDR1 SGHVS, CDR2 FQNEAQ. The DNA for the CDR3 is TGTGCCAGCAGCCCGTGGACAGGGAACTATGGCTACACCTTC. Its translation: CASSPWTGNYGYTF.

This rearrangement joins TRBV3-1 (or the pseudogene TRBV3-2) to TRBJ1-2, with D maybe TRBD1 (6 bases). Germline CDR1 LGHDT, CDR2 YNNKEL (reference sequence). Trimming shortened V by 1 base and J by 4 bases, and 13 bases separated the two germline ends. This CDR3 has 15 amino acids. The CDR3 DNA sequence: TGTGCCAGCAGCCAAGGGTCAGGGGAACCCTATGGCTACACCTTC. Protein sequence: CASSQGSGEPYGYTF.

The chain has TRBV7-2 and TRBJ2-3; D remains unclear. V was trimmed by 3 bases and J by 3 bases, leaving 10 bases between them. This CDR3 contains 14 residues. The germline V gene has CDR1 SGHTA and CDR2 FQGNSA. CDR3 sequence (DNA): TGTGCCAGCAGCTTCAACTATGTGACAGATACGCAGTATTTT. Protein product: CASSFNYVTDTQYF. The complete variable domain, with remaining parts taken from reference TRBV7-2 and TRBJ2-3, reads GAGVSQSPSNKVTEKGKDVELRCDPISGHTALYWYRQSLGQGLEFLIYFQGNSAPDKSGLPSDRFSAERTGGSVSTLTIQRTQQEDSAVYLCASSFNYVTDTQYFGPGTRLTVL.

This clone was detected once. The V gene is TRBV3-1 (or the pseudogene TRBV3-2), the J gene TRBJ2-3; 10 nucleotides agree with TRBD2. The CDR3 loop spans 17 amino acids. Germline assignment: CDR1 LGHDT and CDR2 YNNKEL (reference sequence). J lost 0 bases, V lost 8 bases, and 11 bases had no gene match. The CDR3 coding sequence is TGTGCCAGCGCAAACCGAGCGGGGGGGCCTAGCACAGATACGCAGTATTTT. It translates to CASANRAGGPSTDTQYF.

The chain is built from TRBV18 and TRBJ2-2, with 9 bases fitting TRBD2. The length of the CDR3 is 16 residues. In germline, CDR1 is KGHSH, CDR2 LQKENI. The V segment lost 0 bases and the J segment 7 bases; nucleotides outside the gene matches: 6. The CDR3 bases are TGTGCCAGCTCACCACCAGCGGGGGGAGTCGGCGGGGAGCTGTTTTTT. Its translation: CASSPPAGGVGGELFF.

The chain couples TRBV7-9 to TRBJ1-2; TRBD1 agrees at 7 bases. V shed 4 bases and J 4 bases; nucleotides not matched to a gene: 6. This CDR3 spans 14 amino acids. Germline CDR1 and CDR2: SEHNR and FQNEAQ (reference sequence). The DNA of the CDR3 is TGTGCCAGCAGCTCCGGGACAGTACGCTATGGCTACACCTTC. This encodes CASSSGTVRYGYTF.

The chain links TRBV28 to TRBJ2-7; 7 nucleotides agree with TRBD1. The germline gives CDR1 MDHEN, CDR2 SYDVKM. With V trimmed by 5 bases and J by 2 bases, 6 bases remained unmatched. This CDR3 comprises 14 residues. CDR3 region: CASSLQGFTYEQYF. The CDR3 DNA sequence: TGTGCCAGCAGTCTACAGGGGTTCACCTACGAGCAGTACTTC.